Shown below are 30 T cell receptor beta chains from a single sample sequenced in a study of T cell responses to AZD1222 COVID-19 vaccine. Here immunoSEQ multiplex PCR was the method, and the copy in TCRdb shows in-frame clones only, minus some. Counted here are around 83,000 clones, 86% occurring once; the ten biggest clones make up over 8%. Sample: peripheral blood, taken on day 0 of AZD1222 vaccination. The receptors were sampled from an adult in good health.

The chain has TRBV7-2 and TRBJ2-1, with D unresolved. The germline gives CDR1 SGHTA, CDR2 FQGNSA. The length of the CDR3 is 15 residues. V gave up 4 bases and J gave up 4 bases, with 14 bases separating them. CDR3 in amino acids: CASSSLAASYNEQFF. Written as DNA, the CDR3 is TGTGCCAGCAGCTCTCTGGCAGCGTCATACAATGAGCAGTTCTTC.

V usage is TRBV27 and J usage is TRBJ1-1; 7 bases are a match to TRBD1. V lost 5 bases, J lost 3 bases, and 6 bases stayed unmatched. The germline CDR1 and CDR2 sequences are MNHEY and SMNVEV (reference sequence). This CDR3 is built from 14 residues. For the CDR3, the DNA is TGTGCCAGCAGTCAGAGACAGGGTTACACTGAAGCTTTCTTT. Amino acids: CASSQRQGYTEAFF.

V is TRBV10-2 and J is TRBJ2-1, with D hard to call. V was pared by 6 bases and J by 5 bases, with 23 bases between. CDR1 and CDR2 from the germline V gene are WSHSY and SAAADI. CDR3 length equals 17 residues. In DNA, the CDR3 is TGCGCCAGCAGCCCCCAAAGCTTAGACATTGATCACAATGAGCAGTTCTTC. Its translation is CASSPQSLDIDHNEQFF.

The CDR3 protein is CASSGQPVYEQYF. Written as DNA, the CDR3 is TGCGCCAGCAGCGGACAACCAGTCTACGAGCAGTACTTC. The chain is built from TRBV5-1 and TRBJ2-7; tentatively, D is TRBD1 (5 bases). This CDR3 contains 13 residues. Trimming removed 4 bases from V and 3 bases from J, with 11 bases in between. CDR1 and CDR2 (germline): SGHRS, YFSETQ.

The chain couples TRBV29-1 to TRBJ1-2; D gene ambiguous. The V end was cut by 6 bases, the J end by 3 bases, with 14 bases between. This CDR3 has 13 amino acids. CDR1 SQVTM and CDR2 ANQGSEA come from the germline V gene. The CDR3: CSVRGGGDYGYTF. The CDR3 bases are TGCAGCGTCAGAGGCGGAGGCGACTATGGCTACACCTTC.

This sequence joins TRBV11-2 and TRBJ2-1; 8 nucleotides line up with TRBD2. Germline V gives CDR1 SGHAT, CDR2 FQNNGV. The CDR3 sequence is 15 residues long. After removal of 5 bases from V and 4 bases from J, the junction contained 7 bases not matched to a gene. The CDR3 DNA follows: TGTGCCAGCAGCACCTCGGGACTAGTATACAATGAGCAGTTCTTC. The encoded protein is CASSTSGLVYNEQFF.

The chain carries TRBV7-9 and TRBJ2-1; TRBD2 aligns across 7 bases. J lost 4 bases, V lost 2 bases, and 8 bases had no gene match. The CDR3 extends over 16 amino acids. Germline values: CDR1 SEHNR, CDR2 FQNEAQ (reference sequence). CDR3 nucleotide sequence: TGTGCCAGCAGCTTATGGTTAGCGGGTACTTACAATGAGCAGTTCTTC. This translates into CASSLWLAGTYNEQFF.

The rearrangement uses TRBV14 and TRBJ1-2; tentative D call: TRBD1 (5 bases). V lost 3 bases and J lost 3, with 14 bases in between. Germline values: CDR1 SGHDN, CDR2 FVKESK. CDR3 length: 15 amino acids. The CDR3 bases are TGTGCCAGCAGCCAGGTAGCAGGAGGGGACTATGGCTACACCTTC. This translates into CASSQVAGGDYGYTF.

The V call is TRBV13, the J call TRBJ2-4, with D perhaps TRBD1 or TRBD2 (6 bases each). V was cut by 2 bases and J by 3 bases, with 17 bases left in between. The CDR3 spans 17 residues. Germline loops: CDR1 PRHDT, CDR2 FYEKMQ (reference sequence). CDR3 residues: CASSLTYRGLGKNIQYF. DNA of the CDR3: TGTGCCAGCAGCTTAACTTACCGGGGGCTCGGCAAAAACATTCAGTACTTC.

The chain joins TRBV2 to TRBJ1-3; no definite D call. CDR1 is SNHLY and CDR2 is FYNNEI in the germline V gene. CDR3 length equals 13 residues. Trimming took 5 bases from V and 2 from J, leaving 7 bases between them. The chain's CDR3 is CASSYSAGNTIYF. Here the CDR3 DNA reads TGTGCCAGCAGTTACTCTGCTGGAAACACCATATATTTT.

The CDR3 here is CASRAGVQSTDTQYF. For the CDR3, the DNA is TGTGCCAGCAGGGCGGGGGTCCAAAGCACAGATACGCAGTATTTT. The chain links TRBV6-6 to TRBJ2-3, with 7 bases aligning to TRBD2. Germline V gives CDR1 MNHNY, CDR2 SVGAGI (reference sequence). This CDR3 comprises 15 residues. The ends lost 6 bases at V and 0 bases at J; junction bases unmatched: 6.

As DNA, the CDR3 is TGCAGCGTGGGGGGGAACAATCAGCCCCAGCATTTT. Its protein product is CSVGGNNQPQHF. V gene TRBV29-1 combines with J gene TRBJ1-5; TRBD1 is a possible D gene (5 bases). The CDR3 sequence is 12 residues long. Germline-derived CDR1 and CDR2 are SQVTM and ANQGSEA. Deletions cut 6 bases from V and 3 bases from J, with 9 bases between.

The CDR3 reads CASSPGQGVTGELFF. Here the CDR3 DNA reads TGTGCCAGCTCACCGGGACAGGGAGTAACCGGGGAGCTGTTTTTT. The V call is TRBV18, the J call TRBJ2-2, with 9 nucleotides matching TRBD1. Trimming removed 3 bases from V and 5 bases from J; junction bases left unmatched: 4. The germline V gene has CDR1 KGHSH and CDR2 LQKENI. The CDR3 has 15 amino acids.

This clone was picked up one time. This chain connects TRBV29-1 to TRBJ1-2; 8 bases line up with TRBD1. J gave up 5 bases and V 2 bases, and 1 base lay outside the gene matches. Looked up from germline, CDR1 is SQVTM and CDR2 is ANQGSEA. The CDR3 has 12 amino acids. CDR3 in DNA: TGCAGCGTTGAAACAGGGGGGTATGGCTACACCTTC. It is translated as CSVETGGYGYTF.

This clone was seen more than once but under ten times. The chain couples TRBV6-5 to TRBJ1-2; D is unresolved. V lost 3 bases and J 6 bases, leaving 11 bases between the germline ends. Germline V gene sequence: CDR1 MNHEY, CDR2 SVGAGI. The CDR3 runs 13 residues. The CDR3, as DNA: TGTGCCAGCAGTTATTCGGCTTGGGATGGCTACACCTTC. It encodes CASSYSAWDGYTF.

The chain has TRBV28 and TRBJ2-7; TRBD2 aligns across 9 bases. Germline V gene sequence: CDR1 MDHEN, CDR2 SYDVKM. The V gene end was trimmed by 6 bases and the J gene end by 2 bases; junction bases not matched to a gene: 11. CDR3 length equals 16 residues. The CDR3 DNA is TGTGCCAGCAGACCTTTTAGCGGGAGAGGTGCCTACGAGCAGTACTTC. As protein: CASRPFSGRGAYEQYF.

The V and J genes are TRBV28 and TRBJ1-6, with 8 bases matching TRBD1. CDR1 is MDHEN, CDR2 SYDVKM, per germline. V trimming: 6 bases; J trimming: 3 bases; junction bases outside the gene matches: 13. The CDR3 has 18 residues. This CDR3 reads CASSLPPAGGFYNSPLHF. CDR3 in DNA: TGTGCCAGCAGCTTACCCCCTGCAGGGGGCTTCTATAATTCACCCCTCCACTTT.

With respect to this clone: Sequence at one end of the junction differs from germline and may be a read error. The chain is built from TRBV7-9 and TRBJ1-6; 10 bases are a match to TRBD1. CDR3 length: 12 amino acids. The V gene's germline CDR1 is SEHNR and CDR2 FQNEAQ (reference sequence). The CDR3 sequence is CASSLEGTGATF. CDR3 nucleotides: TGTGCCAGCAGCTTAGAAGGGACAGGGGCCACATTT.

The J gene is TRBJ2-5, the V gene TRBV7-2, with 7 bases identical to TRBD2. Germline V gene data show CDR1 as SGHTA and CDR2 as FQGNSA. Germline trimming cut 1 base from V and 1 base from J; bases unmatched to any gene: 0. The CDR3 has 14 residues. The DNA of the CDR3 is TGTGCCAGCAGCTTAGGGGGGGGCCAAGAGACCCAGTACTTC. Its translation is CASSLGGGQETQYF. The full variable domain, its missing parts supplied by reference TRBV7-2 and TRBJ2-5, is GAGVSQSPSNKVTEKGKDVELRCDPISGHTALYWYRQSLGQGLEFLIYFQGNSAPDKSGLPSDRFSAERTGGSVSTLTIQRTQQEDSAVYLCASSLGGGQETQYFGPGTRLLVL.

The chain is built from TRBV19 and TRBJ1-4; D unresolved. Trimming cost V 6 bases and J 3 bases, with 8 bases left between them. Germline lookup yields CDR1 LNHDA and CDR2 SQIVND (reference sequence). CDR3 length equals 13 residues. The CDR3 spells CASREGANEKLFF. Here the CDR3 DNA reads TGTGCCAGTAGGGAGGGAGCTAATGAAAAACTGTTTTTT.

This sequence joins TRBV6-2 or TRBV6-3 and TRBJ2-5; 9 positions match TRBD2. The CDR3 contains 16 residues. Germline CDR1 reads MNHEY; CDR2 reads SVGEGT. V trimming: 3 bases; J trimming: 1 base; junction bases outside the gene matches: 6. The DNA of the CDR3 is TGTGCCAGCAGTTATAGGCGGCGGGGGGGCCAAGAGACCCAGTACTTC. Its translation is CASSYRRRGGQETQYF.

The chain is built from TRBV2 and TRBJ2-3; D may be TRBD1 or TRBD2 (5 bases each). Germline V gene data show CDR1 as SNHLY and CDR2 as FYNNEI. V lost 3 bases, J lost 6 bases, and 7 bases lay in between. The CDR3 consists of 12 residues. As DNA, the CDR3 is TGTGCCAGCAGTGAGAGGGGTGATACGCAGTATTTT. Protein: CASSERGDTQYF.

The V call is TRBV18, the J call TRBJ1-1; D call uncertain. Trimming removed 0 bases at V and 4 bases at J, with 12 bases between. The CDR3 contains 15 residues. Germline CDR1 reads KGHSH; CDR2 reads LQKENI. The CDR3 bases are TGTGCCAGCTCACCACCCCAAGCTTATGGCACTGAAGCTTTCTTT. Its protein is CASSPPQAYGTEAFF.

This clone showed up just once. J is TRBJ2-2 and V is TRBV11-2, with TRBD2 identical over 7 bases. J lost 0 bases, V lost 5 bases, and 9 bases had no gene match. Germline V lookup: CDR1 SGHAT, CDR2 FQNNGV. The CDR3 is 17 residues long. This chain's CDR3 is CASSQGASGSNTGELFF. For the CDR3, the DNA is TGTGCCAGCAGCCAAGGGGCTAGCGGCTCGAACACCGGGGAGCTGTTTTTT.

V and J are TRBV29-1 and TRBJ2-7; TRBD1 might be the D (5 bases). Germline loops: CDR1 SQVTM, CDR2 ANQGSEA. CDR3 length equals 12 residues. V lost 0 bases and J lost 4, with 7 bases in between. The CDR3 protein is CSVEDQGYEQYF. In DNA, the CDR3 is TGCAGCGTTGAAGACCAGGGTTACGAGCAGTACTTC.

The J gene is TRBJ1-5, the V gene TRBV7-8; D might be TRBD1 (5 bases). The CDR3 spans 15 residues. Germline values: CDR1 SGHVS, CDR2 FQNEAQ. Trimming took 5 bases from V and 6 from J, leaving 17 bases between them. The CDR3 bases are TGTGCCAGCAGCCGACAAGGGCCGAGGGGTCAGCCCCAGCATTTT. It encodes CASSRQGPRGQPQHF.

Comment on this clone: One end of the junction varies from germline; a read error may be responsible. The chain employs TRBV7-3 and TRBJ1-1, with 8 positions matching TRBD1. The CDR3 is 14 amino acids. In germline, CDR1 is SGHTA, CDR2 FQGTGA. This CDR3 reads CAGSFQGAGKEAFF. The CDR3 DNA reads TGTGCCGGCAGCTTTCAGGGGGCAGGGAAGGAAGCTTTCTTT. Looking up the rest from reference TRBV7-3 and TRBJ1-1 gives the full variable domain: GAGVSQTPSNKVTEKGKYVELRCDPISGHTALYWYRQSLGQGPEFLIYFQGTGAADDSGLPNDRFFAVRPEGSVSTLKIQRTERGDSAVYLCAGSFQGAGKEAFFGQGTRLTVV.

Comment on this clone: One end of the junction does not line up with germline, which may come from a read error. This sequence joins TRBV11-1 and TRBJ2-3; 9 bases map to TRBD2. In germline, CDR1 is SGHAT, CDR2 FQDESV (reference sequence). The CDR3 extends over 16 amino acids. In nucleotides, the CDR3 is TGTGCCCGCAGCCCGGCGGGGGGGGCGGGAGTAAGCACGCAGTATTTT. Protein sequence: CARSPAGGAGVSTQYF.

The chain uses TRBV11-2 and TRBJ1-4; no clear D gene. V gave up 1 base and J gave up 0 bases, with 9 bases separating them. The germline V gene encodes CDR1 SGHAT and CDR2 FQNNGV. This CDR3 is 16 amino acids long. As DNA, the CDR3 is TGTGCCAGCAGCTTAGGCCCTAAGGCAACTAATGAAAAACTGTTTTTT. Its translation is CASSLGPKATNEKLFF.

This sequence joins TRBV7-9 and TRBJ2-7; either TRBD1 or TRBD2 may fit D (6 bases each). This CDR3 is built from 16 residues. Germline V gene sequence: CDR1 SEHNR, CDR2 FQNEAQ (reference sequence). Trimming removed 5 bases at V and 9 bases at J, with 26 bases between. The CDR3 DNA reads TGTGCCAGCAGCCCGCTTGGGGGGCGCCCAATGTCTTCGCAGTACTTC. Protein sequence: CASSPLGGRPMSSQYF.